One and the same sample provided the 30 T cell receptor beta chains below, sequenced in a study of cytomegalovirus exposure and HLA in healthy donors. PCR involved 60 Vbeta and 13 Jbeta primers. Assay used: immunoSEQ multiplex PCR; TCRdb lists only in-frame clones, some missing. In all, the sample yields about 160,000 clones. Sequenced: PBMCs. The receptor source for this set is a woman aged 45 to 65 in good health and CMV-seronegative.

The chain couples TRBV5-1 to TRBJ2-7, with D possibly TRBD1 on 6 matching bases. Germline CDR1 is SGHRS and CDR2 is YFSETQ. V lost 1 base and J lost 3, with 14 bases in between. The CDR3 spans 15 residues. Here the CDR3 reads CASSLRQGKDYEQYF. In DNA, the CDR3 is TGCGCCAGCAGCTTGAGGCAGGGGAAGGACTACGAGCAGTACTTC.

The CDR3 loop is CASSFTGVTEAFF. The CDR3, as DNA: TGTGCCAGCAGCTTTACAGGGGTCACTGAAGCTTTCTTT. The V call is TRBV7-2, the J call TRBJ1-1; TRBD1 matches at 7 bases. CDR1 SGHTA and CDR2 FQGNSA come from the germline V gene. The CDR3 is made up of 13 amino acids. The ends lost 3 bases at V and 4 bases at J; junction bases unmatched: 2.

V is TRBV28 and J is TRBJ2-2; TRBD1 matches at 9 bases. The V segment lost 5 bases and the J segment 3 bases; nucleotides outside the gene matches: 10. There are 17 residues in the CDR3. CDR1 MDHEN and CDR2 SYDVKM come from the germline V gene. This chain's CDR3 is CASSPPQGADYTGELFF. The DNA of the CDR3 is TGTGCCAGCAGTCCCCCACAGGGGGCAGACTACACCGGGGAGCTGTTTTTT.

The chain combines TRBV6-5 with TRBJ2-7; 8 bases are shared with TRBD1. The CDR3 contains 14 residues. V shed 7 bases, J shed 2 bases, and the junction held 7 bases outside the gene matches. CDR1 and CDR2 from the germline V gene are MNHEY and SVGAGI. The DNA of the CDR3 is TGTGCCAGCAAGGTACAGGGGGTCACCTACGAGCAGTACTTC. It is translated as CASKVQGVTYEQYF.

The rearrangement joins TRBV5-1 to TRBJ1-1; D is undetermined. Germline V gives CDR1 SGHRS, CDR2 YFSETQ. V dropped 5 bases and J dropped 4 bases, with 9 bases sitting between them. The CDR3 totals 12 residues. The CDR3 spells CASSSGSTEAFF. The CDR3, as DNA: TGCGCCAGCAGTTCGGGTAGCACTGAAGCTTTCTTT.

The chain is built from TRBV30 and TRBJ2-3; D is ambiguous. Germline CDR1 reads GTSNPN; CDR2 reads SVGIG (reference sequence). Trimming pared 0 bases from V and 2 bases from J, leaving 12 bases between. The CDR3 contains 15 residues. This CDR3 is CAWSVQYSYTDTQYF. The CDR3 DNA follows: TGTGCCTGGAGTGTACAGTACAGTTACACAGATACGCAGTATTTT.

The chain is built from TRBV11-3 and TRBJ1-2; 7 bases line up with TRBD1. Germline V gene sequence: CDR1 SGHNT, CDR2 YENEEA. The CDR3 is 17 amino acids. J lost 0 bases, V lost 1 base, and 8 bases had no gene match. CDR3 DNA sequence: TGTGCCAGCAGCTTAGTCCGACAGGGCCCCACTAACTATGGCTACACCTTC. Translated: CASSLVRQGPTNYGYTF.

The CDR3 DNA follows: TGTGCCAGCAGCTCAGGACAGTTCCTCTATGGCTACACCTTC. Its protein product is CASSSGQFLYGYTF. The chain has TRBV28 and TRBJ1-2; possible D gene TRBD1, 6 bases. V was cut by 6 bases and J by 4 bases, with 15 bases left in between. Germline V gene data show CDR1 as MDHEN and CDR2 as SYDVKM. The CDR3 is 14 residues long.

CDR3 in DNA: TGCGCCAGCAGCTTGACCCTAGAGACCGGGGAGCTGTTTTTT. Its translation is CASSLTLETGELFF. The V gene is TRBV5-1, the J gene TRBJ2-2; D remains unclear. The CDR3 runs 14 residues. V gave up 1 base and J gave up 5 bases, with 9 bases separating them. Germline V CDR1 and CDR2: SGHRS, YFSETQ.

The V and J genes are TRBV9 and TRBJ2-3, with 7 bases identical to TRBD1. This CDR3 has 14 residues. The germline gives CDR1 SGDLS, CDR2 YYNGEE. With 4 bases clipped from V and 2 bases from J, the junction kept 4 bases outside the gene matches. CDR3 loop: CASSPGTDTDTQYF. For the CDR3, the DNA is TGTGCCAGCAGCCCAGGGACAGACACAGATACGCAGTATTTT. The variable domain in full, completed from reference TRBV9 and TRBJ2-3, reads DSGVTQTPKHLITATGQRVTLRCSPRSGDLSVYWYQQSLDQGLQFLIQYYNGEERAKGNILERFSAQQFPDLHSELNLSSLELGDSALYFCASSPGTDTDTQYFGPGTRLTVL.

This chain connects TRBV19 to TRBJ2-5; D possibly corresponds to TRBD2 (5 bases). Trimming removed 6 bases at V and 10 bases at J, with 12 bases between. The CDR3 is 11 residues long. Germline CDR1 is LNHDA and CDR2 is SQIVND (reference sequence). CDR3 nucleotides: TGTGCCAGTAGAGAGGGCTTAGACCAGTACTTC. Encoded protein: CASREGLDQYF.

CDR3 loop: CASSVTESGGYEQYF. Here the CDR3 DNA reads TGTGCCAGCAGTGTAACCGAATCAGGAGGTTACGAGCAGTACTTC. J is TRBJ2-7 and V is TRBV6-1; the D gene is possibly TRBD2 (5 bases). Germline V gene lookup returns CDR1 MNHNS and CDR2 SASEGT. The CDR3 runs to 15 residues. V gave up 4 bases and J gave up 4 bases, with 17 bases separating them.

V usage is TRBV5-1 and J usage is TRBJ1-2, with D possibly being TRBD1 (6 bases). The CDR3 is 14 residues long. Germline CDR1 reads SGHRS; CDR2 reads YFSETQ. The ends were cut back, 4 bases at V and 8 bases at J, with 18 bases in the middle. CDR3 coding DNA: TGCGCCAGCAGCAGAAACAGGGATGATGGGGGCTACACCTTC. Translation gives CASSRNRDDGGYTF.

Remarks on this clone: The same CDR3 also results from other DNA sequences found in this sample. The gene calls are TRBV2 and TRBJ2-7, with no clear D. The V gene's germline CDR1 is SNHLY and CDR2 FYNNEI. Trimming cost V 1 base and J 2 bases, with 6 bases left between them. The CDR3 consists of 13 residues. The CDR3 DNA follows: TGTGCCAGCAGTGAAGGCGGAGCCTACGAGCAGTACTTC. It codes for CASSEGGAYEQYF.

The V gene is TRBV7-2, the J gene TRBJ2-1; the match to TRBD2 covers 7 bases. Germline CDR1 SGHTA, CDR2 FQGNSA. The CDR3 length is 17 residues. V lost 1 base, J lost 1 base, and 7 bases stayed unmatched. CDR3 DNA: TGTGCCAGCAGCTTAGTAAGGGCTAGCGGTTCCTACAATGAGCAGTTCTTC. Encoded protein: CASSLVRASGSYNEQFF.

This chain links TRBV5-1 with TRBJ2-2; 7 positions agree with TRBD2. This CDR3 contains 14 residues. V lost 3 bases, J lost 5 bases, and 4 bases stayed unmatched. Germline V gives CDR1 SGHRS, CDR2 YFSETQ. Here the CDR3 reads CASSWEGETGELFF. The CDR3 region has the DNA TGCGCCAGCAGCTGGGAGGGAGAGACCGGGGAGCTGTTTTTT.

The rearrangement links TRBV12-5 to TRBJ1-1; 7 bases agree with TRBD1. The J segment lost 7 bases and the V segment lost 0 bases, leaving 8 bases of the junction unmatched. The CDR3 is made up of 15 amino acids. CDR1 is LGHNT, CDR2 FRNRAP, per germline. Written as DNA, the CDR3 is TGTGCTAGTGGTTTGGTCAGACAGGGCTTGGTTGAAGCTTTCTTT. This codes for CASGLVRQGLVEAFF.

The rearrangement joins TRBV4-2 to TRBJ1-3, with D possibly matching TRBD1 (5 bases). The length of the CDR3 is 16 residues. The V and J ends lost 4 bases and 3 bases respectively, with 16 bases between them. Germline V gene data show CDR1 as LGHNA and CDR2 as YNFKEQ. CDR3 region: CASSRWGGVDGNTIYF. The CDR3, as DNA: TGTGCCAGCAGCCGGTGGGGCGGGGTGGATGGAAACACCATATATTTT.

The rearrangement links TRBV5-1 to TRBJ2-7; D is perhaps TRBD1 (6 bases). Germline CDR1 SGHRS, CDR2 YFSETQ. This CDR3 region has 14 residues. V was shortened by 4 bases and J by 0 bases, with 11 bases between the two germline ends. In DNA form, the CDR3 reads TGCGCCAGCAGCACCACAGGGAGCTCCTACGAGCAGTACTTC. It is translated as CASSTTGSSYEQYF.

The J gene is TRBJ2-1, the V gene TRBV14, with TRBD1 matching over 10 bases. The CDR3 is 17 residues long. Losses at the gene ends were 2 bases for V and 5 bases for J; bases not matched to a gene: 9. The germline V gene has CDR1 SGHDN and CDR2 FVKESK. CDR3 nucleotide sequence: TGTGCCAGCAGCCAATTCCGGACAGGGGGACTCGACAATGAGCAGTTCTTC. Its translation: CASSQFRTGGLDNEQFF.

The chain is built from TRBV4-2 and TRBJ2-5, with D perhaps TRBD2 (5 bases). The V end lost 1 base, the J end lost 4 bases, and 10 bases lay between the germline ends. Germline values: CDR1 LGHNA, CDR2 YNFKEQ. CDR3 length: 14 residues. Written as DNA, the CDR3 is TGTGCCAGCAGCCAAGCGAGGGTCGGAGAGACCCAGTACTTC. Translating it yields CASSQARVGETQYF.

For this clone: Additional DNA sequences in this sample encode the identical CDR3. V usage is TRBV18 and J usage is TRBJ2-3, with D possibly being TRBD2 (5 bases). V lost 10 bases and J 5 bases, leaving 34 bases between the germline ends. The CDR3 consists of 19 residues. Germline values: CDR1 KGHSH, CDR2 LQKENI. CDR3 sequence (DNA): TGTGCCACCCCACCTCTAATTGGAGAGGGAGTCATTAAGGGAGATACGCAGTATTTT. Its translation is CATPPLIGEGVIKGDTQYF.

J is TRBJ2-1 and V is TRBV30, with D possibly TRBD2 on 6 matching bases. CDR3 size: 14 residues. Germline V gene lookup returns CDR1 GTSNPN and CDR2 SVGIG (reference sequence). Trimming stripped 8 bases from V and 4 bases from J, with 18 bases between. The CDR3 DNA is TGTGCCGTACCCGGGACTGGGGATTACAATGAGCAGTTCTTC. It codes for CAVPGTGDYNEQFF.

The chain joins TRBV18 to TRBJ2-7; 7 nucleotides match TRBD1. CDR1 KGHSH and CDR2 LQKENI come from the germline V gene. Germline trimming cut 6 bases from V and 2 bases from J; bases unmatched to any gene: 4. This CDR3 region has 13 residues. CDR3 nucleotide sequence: TGTGCCAGCTCCAACAGGGGCCCCTACGAGCAGTACTTC. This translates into CASSNRGPYEQYF.

The CDR3 nucleotides are TGTGCCTGGAGTGCTAGACTAGCGGGAGAGGGCGAGCAGTACTTC. Its translation is CAWSARLAGEGEQYF. The genes are TRBV30 and TRBJ2-7, with TRBD2 matching 12 bases. After removal of 1 base from V and 6 bases from J, the junction contained 7 bases not matched to a gene. Germline V gene data show CDR1 as GTSNPN and CDR2 as SVGIG (reference sequence). This CDR3 spans 15 amino acids.

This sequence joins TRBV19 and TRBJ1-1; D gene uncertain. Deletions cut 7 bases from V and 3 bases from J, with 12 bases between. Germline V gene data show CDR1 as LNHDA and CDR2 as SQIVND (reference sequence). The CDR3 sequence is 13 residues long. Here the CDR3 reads CASKYTRDTEAFF. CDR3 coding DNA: TGTGCCAGTAAGTATACGCGTGACACTGAAGCTTTCTTT.

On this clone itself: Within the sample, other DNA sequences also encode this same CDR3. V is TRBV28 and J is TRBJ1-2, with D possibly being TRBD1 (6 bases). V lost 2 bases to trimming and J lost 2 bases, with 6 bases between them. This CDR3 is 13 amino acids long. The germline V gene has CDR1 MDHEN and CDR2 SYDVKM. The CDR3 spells CASSLGQNYGYTF. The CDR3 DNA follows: TGTGCCAGCAGTTTAGGACAGAACTATGGCTACACCTTC.

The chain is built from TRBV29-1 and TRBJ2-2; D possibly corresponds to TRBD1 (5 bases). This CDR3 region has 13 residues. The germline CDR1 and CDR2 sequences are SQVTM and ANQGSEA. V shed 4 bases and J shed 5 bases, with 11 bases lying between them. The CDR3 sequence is CSVVQGKTGELFF. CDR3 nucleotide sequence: TGCAGCGTTGTGCAGGGTAAAACCGGGGAGCTGTTTTTT.

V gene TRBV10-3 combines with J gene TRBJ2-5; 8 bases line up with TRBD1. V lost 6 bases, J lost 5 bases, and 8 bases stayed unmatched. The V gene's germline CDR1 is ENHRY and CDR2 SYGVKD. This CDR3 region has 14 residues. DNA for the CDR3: TGTGCCATCAGAGACGACAGGGGAGCGGAGACCCAGTACTTC. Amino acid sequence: CAIRDDRGAETQYF.

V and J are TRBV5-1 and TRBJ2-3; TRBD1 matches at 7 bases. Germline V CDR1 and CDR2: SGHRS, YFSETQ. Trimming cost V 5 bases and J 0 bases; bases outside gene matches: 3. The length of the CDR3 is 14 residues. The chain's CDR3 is CASRWTGSTDTQYF. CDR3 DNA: TGCGCCAGCAGGTGGACAGGCAGCACAGATACGCAGTATTTT.